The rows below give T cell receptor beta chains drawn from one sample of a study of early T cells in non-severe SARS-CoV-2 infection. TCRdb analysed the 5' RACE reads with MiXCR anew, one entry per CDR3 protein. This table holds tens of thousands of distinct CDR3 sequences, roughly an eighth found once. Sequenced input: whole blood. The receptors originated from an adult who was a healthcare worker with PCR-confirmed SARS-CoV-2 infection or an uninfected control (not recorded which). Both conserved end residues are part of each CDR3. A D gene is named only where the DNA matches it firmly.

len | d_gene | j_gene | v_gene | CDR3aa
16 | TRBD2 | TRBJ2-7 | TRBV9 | CASSGPGASGSSRQYF
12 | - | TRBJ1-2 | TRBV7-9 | CASSFTPYGYTF
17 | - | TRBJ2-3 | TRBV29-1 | CSVEVPAAIYTLTTQYF
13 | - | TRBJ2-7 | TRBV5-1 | CASNDKVSYEQYF
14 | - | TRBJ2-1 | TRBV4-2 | CASSQDNPGRDQFF
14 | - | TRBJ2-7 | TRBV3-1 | CASSLREGKDEQYF
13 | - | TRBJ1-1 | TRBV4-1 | CASSQDEETEAFF
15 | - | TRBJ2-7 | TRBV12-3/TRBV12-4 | CASSLQTGSRSEQYF
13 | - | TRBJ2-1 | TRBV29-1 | CSVGLGHYNEQFF
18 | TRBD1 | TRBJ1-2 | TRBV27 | CASSFPTGAEVLNYGYTF
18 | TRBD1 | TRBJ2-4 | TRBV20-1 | CSARPDRGGFRAKNIQYF
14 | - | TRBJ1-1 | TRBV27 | CASYRQAMNTEAFF
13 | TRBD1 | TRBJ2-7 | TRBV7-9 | CASSPWTGEEQYF
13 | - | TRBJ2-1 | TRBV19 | CASSPARYNEQFF
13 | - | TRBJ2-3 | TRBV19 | CATALVRGDTQYF
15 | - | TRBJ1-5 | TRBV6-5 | CASSPRSDSNQPQHF
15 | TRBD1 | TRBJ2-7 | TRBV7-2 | CASSLEGRGSYEQYF
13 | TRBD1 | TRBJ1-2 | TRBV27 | CASSLDRSYGYTF
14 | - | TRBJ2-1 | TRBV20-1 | CSASARTAYNEQFF
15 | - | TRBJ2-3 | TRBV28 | CASSFIPASTDTQYF